Here is one TCR beta chain with its context. Its specificity is unknown. J was trimmed by 0 bases and V by 2 bases; bases with no gene match: 10. This CDR3 region has 18 residues. Looked up from germline, CDR1 is SGHVS and CDR2 is FQNEAQ. This record belongs to a study of T cells in Graves' hyperthyroidism and ophthalmopathy. Study at large: Specimen type is peripheral blood, collected at initial diagnosis prior to any treatment.

General study points: Stable hyperthyroidism was separated from ophthalmopathy by a model based on 13 V-J features.

Regions amplified from RNA transcripts were the TCR beta CDR3 regions. An initial round of RT-PCR targeting the TCR CDR3 relied on the HTBI primer set. TCRdb re-called the multiplex PCR reads with MiXCR, one entry per CDR3 protein. The repertoire holds 500,000 to 800,000 distinct CDR3 sequences, with roughly 15% as singletons. The chain couples TRBV7-8 to TRBJ1-5; 7 bases agree with TRBD1. The TCR sequence derives from a woman in her 50s with Graves' ophthalmopathy. Sequencing was performed on blood. In DNA form, the CDR3 reads TGTGCCAGCAGCTTAAGCGACAGGGAACTTAATAGCAATCAGCCCCAGCATTTT. This encodes CASSLSDRELNSNQPQHF.